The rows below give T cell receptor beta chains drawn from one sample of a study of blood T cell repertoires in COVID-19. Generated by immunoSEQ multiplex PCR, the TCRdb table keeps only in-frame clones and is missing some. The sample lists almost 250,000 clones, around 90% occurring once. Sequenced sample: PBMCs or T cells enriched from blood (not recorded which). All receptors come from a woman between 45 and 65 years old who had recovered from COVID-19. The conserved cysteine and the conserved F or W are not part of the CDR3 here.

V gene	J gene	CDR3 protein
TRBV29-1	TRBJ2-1	SVDGLAGEQF
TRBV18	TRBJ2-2	ASSRLENTGELF
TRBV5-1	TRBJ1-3	ASSPGGSTGNTIY
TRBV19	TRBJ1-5	ASSIDGQGNQPQH
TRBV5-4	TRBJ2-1	ASHGLAGGPTSYEQF
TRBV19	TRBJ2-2	ASSIGNGRHGELF
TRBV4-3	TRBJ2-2	ASSQDTAGATGELF
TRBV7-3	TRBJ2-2	ASSPRVVSGRTGELF
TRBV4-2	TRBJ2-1	ASSQDLAGGPTEQF
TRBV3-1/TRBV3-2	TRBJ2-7	ASSLDWQGEQY
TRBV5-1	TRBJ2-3	ASSLKPGLPTDTQY
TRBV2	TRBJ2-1	ASSLWESSYNEQF
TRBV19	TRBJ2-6	ASRGTGLSGANVLT
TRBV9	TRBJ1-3	ASSVDGGSGNTIY
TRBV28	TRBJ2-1	ASSLYRLLYNEQF
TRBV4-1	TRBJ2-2	ASSQLTGELF
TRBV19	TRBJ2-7	ASRARGQGSYEQY
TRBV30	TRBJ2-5	AWLLAGRQETQY
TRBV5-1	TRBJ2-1	ASSFGGSSYNEQF
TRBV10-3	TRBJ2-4	AISEQRIAKNIQY
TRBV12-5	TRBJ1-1	ASGSGGSDTEAF
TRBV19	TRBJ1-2	ASSSRTGNYGYT
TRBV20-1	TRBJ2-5	SASVLASGTQETQY
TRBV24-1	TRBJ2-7	ATSDHGHEMY